What follows are 12 T cell receptor beta chains derived from one specimen sequenced in a study of Graves' ophthalmopathy and Graves' hyperthyroidism. The study amplified TCR beta CDR3 regions using RNA transcripts. An initial RT-PCR round employing HTBI primers preceded a second-round multiplex PCR. TCRdb fed the multiplex PCR reads into MiXCR, producing one record per CDR3 protein. The sample lists 740,000 or so distinct CDR3 sequences; around 40% were seen once. Sequencing used peripheral blood. All receptors come from an adult man with Graves' ophthalmopathy.

V and J are TRBV29-1 and TRBJ1-6; D perhaps matches TRBD1 (6 bases). CDR1 and CDR2 from the germline V gene are SQVTM and ANQGSEA. This CDR3 has 13 amino acids. Trimming shortened V by 4 bases and J by 10 bases, and 14 bases separated the two germline ends. Written as DNA, the CDR3 is TGCAGCGTTGGGAGAGGGGGGAACTCACCCCTCCACTTT. Amino acid sequence: CSVGRGGNSPLHF.

This chain links TRBV7-3 with TRBJ2-5; D gene uncertain. This CDR3 has 13 residues. CDR1 SGHTA and CDR2 FQGTGA come from the germline V gene. V was pared by 5 bases and J by 5 bases, with 12 bases between. The CDR3: CASSQSTFETQYF. Written as DNA, the CDR3 is TGTGCCAGCAGCCAATCTACCTTTGAGACCCAGTACTTC.

A few counts support this clonotype. This rearrangement joins TRBV6-5 to TRBJ1-1, with D hard to call. The V end lost 4 bases, the J end lost 6 bases, and 12 bases lay between the germline ends. CDR1 MNHEY and CDR2 SVGAGI come from the germline V gene. CDR3 size: 13 residues. The CDR3 DNA is TGTGCCAGCAGTTTGGCCCAATCAGCTGAAGCTTTCTTT. Its protein is CASSLAQSAEAFF.

The CDR3 region is CASKLTAYYGYTF. The CDR3 nucleotides are TGTGCCAGCAAGCTGACAGCCTACTATGGCTACACCTTC. The chain employs TRBV10-3 and TRBJ1-2, with D tentatively TRBD1 (5 bases). Per the germline V gene, CDR1 is ENHRY and CDR2 is SYGVKD. The ends were cut back, 10 bases at V and 3 bases at J, with 15 bases in the middle. The CDR3 has 13 residues.

V is TRBV15 and J is TRBJ2-7; 7 nucleotides align to TRBD1. This CDR3 is built from 14 residues. V lost 5 bases and J lost 6; bases outside the gene matches: 10. Germline loops: CDR1 LNHNV, CDR2 YYDKDF (reference sequence). CDR3 sequence reads: CATSEGQSDGEQYF. DNA of the CDR3: TGTGCCACCAGCGAGGGACAGTCGGATGGCGAGCAGTACTTC. Looking up the rest from reference TRBV15 and TRBJ2-7 gives the full variable domain: DAMVIQNPRYQVTQFGKPVTLSCSQTLNHNVMYWYQQKSSQAPKLLFHYYDKDFNNEADTPDNFQSRRPNTSFCFLDIRSPGLGDTAMYLCATSEGQSDGEQYFGPGTRLTVT.

In the case of this clonotype: One end of the junction is discordant with germline, which a read error may explain. The rearrangement links TRBV19 to TRBJ2-6; possibly TRBD1 or TRBD2 for D (5 bases each). CDR1 LNHDA and CDR2 SQIVND come from the germline V gene (reference sequence). CDR3 length equals 14 residues. The CDR3 spells CASSIALLGRTEAF. CDR3 in DNA: TGTGCCAGTAGTATCGCGCTCTTGGGACGCACTGAAGCTTTC.

This clonotype was counted between two and nine times. The chain is built from TRBV15 and TRBJ2-7; D assignment may be TRBD1 or TRBD2 (6 bases each). The CDR3 has 14 amino acids. Deletions cut 5 bases from V and 2 bases from J, with 13 bases between. Germline values: CDR1 LNHNV, CDR2 YYDKDF (reference sequence). The CDR3 is CATSRGRDAYEQYF. The CDR3 coding sequence is TGTGCCACCAGCCGGGGGCGGGACGCCTACGAGCAGTACTTC.

This clonotype was seen a handful of times. The J gene is TRBJ2-5, the V gene TRBV6-6; TRBD1 or TRBD2 may be the D gene (5 bases each). The CDR3 loop spans 17 amino acids. Looked up from germline, CDR1 is MNHNY and CDR2 is SVGAGI (reference sequence). V lost 2 bases to trimming and J lost 5 bases, with 21 bases between them. The CDR3 DNA sequence: TGTGCCAGCAGTTACCTCGATCCGGGACCCCGTCGGGAGACCCAGTACTTC. It specifies CASSYLDPGPRRETQYF.

This clonotype was recorded a few times. This sequence joins TRBV7-9 and TRBJ2-7, with 8 bases matching TRBD2. Trimming took 5 bases from V and 3 from J; bases not matched to a gene: 9. The CDR3 has 15 residues. Germline-derived CDR1 and CDR2 are SEHNR and FQNEAQ (reference sequence). CDR3 sequence: CASSTRPGTSYEQYF. The CDR3 coding sequence is TGTGCCAGCAGCACTAGGCCAGGGACTAGCTACGAGCAGTACTTC. The full variable domain, rest sourced from reference TRBV7-9 and TRBJ2-7, is DTGVSQNPRHKITKRGQNVTFRCDPISEHNRLYWYRQTLGQGPEFLTYFQNEAQLEKSRLLSDRFSAERPKGSFSTLEIQRTEQGDSAMYLCASSTRPGTSYEQYFGPGTRLTVT.

This clonotype showed up just a few times. V usage is TRBV5-4 and J usage is TRBJ2-7; either TRBD1 or TRBD2 may fit D (6 bases each). The germline V gene encodes CDR1 SGHNT and CDR2 YYREEE (reference sequence). CDR3 size: 15 residues. V was clipped by 4 bases and J by 5 bases, with 19 bases between them. The CDR3 spells CASSRGLASNDEQYF. The CDR3 DNA reads as TGTGCCAGCAGCCGGGGGCTAGCGAGTAACGACGAGCAGTACTTC.

To note about this clonotype: A read error may explain this, as a much larger clone is one base away. The chain has TRBV15 and TRBJ1-1; D remains ambiguous. V was clipped by 0 bases and J by 1 base, with 18 bases between them. Germline CDR1 LNHNV, CDR2 YYDKDF (reference sequence). CDR3 length: 18 amino acids. CDR3 nucleotide sequence: TGTGCCACCAGCAGAGATAGTTTGGGTGCAGGAGAGAACACTGAAGCTTTCTTT. Amino acids: CATSRDSLGAGENTEAFF.

A note on this clonotype: One end of the junction fails to match germline, which may point to a read error. The chain combines TRBV7-3 with TRBJ2-7, with D uncertain. This CDR3 contains 16 residues. The V gene's germline CDR1 is SGHTA and CDR2 FQGTGA. CDR3 DNA: TGCGCCAGCAGCCAAGATCCTTATGAGGAGTCCTACGAGCAGTACTTC. Its translation: CASSQDPYEESYEQYF.